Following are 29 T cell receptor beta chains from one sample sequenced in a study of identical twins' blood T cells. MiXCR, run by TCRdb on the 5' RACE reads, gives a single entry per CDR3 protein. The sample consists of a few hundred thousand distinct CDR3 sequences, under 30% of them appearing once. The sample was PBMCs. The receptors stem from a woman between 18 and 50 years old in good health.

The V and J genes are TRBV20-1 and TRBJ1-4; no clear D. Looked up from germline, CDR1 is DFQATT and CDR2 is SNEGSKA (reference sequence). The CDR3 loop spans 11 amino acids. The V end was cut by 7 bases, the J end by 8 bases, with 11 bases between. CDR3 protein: CSGRVGEKLFF. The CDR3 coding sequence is TGCAGTGGACGGGTGGGAGAAAAACTGTTTTTT.

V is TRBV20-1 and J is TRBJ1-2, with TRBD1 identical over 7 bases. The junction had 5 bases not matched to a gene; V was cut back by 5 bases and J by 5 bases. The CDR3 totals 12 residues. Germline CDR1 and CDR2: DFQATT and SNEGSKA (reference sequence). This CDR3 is CSASGTAYGYTF. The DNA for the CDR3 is TGCAGTGCTTCCGGGACAGCTTATGGCTACACCTTC.

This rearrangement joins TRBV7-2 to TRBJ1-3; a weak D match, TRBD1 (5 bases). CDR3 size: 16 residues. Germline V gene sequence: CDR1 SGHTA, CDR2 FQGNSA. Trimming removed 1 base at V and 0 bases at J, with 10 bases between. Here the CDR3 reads CASSLDQGLSGNTIYF. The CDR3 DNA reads TGTGCCAGCAGCTTAGACCAGGGTCTCTCTGGAAACACCATATATTTT.

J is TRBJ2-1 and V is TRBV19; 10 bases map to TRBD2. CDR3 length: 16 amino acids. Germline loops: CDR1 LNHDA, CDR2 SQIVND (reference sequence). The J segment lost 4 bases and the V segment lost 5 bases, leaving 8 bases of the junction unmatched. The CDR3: CASSSLAGGSYNEQFF. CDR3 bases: TGTGCCAGTAGTTCATTAGCGGGAGGTAGTTACAATGAGCAGTTCTTC.

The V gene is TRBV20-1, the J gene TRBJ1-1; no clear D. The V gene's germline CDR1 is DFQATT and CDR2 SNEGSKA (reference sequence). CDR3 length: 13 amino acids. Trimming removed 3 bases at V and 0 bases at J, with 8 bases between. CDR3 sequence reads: CSASSGVNTEAFF. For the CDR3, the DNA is TGCAGTGCTAGTTCCGGTGTGAACACTGAAGCTTTCTTT.

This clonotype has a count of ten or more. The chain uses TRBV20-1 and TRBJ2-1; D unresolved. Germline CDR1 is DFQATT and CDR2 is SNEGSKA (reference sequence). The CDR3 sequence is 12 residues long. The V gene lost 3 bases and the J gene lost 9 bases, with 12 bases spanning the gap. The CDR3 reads CSASGLLAEQFF. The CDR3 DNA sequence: TGCAGTGCTAGTGGCTTGCTTGCTGAGCAGTTCTTC.

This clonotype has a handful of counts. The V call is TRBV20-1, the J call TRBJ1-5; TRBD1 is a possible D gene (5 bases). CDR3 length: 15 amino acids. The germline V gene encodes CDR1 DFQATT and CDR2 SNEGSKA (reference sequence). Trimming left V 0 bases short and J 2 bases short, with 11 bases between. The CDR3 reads CSARDLFRGNQPQHF. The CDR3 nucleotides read TGCAGTGCTAGAGATTTGTTCAGGGGCAATCAGCCCCAGCATTTT.

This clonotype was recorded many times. The CDR3 DNA is TGTGCCAGCAGTTACTCGGCAGAAGACGGGGAGCTGTTTTTT. It is translated as CASSYSAEDGELFF. V gene TRBV6-2 or TRBV6-3 combines with J gene TRBJ2-2; the D is unclear. Trimming stripped 0 bases from V and 7 bases from J, with 9 bases between. Germline CDR1 reads MNHEY; CDR2 reads SVGEGT. This CDR3 is 14 amino acids long.

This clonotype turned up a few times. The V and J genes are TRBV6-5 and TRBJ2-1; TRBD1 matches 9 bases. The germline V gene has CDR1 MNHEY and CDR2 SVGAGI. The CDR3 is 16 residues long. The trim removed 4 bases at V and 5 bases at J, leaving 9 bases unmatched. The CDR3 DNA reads TGTGCCAGCAGTTTACCGGGACAGGGCACGGACAATGAGCAGTTCTTC. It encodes CASSLPGQGTDNEQFF.

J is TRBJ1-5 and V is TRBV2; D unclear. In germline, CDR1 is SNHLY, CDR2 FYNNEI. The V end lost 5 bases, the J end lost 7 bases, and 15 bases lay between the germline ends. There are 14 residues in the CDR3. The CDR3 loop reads CASSRITWQQPQHF. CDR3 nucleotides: TGTGCCAGCAGTCGGATAACTTGGCAGCAGCCCCAGCATTTT.

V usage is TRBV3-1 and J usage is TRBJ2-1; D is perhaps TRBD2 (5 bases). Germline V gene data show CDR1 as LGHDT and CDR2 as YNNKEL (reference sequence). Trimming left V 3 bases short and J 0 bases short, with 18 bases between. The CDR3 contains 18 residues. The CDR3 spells CASSQGTAVLNSYNEQFF. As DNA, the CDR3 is TGTGCCAGCAGCCAGGGAACAGCGGTGTTGAACTCCTACAATGAGCAGTTCTTC.

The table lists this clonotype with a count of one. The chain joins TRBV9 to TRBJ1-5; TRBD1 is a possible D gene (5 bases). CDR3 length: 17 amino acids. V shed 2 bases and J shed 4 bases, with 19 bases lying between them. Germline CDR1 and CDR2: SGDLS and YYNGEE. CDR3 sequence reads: CASSVVMGVCSNQPQHF. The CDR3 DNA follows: TGTGCCAGCAGCGTCGTAATGGGGGTTTGTAGTAATCAGCCCCAGCATTTT.

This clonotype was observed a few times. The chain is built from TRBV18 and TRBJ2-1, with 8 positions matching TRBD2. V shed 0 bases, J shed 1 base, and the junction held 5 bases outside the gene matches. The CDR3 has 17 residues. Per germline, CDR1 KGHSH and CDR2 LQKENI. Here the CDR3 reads CASSPPRTSGSYNEQFF. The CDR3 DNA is TGTGCCAGCTCACCACCGAGAACTAGCGGTTCCTACAATGAGCAGTTCTTC.

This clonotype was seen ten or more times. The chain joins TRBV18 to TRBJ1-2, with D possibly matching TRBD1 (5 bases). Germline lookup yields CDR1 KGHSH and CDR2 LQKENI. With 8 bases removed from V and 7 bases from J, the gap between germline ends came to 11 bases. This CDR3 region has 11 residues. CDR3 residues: CASSPGSGYTF. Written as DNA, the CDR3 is TGTGCCAGCAGTCCAGGGTCTGGCTACACCTTC.

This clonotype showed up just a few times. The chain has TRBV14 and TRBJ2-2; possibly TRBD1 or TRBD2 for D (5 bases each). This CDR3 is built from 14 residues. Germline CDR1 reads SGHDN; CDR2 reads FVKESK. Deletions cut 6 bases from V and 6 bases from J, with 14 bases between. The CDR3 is CASSRITGPGELFF. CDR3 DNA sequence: TGTGCCAGCAGTCGAATCACGGGACCCGGGGAGCTGTTTTTT.

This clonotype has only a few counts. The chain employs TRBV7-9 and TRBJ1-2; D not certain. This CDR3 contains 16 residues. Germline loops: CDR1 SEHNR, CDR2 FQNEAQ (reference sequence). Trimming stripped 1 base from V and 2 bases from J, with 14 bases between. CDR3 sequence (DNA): TGTGCCAGCAGCTTAGGCCGAGAACACGAGAACTATGGCTACACCTTC. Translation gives CASSLGREHENYGYTF.

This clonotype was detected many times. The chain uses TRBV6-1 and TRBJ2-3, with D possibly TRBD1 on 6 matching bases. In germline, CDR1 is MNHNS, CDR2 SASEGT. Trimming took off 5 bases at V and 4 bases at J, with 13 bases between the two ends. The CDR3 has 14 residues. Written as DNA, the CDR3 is TGTGCCAGCAGTCCAACAGGGCTCGCAGATACGCAGTATTTT. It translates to CASSPTGLADTQYF.

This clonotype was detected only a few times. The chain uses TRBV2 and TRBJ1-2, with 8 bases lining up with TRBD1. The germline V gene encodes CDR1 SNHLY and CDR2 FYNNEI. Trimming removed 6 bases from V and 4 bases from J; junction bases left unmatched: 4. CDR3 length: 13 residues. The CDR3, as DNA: TGTGCCAGCAGGGAGACAGGGGCCTATGGCTACACCTTC. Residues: CASRETGAYGYTF.

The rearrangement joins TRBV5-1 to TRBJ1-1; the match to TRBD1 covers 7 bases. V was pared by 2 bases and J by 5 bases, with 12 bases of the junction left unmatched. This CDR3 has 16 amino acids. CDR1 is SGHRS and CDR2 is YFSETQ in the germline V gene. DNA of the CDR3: TGCGCCAGCAGCTTATCCGTGAAGGGGGCGAGTACTGAAGCTTTCTTT. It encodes CASSLSVKGASTEAFF.

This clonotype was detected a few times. CDR3 protein: CASSGAPGLTYNEQFF. For the CDR3, the DNA is TGTGCCAGCAGCGGGGCCCCCGGACTTACATACAATGAGCAGTTCTTC. The chain couples TRBV5-6 to TRBJ2-1; D possibly matches TRBD1 or TRBD2 (5 bases each). V was clipped by 4 bases and J by 4 bases, with 18 bases between them. CDR3 length: 16 residues. Per the germline V gene, CDR1 is SGHDT and CDR2 is YYEEEE.

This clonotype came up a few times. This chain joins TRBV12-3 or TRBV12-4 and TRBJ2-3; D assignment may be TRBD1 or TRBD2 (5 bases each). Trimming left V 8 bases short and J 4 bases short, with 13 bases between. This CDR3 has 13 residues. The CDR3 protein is CASPRESPDTQYF. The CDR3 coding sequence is TGTGCCAGCCCCAGGGAGAGTCCAGATACGCAGTATTTT.

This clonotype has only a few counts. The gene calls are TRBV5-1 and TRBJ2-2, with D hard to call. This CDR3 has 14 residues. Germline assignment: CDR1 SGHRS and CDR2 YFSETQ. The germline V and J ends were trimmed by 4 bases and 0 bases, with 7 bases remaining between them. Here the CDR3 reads CASSPVPNTGELFF. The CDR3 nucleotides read TGCGCCAGCAGCCCAGTCCCGAACACCGGGGAGCTGTTTTTT.

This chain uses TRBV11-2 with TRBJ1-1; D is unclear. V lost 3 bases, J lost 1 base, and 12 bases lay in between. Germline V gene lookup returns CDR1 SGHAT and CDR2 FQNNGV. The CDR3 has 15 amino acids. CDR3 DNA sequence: TGTGCCAGCAGCTTTTTCGGGGTTAAGAACACTGAAGCTTTCTTT. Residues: CASSFFGVKNTEAFF.

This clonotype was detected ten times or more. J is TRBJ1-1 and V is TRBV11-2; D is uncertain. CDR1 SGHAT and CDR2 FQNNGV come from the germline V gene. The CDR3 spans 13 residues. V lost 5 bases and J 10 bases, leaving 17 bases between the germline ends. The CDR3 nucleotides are TGTGCCAGCAGCGGGTCTGGGGTTGGACTAGCTTTCTTT. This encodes CASSGSGVGLAFF.

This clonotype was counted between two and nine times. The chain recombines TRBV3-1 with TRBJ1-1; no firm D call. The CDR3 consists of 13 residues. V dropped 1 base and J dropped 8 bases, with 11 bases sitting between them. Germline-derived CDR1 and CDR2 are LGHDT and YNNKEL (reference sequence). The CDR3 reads CASSQVGEIEAFF. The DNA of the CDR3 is TGTGCCAGCAGCCAAGTCGGAGAGATCGAAGCTTTCTTT.

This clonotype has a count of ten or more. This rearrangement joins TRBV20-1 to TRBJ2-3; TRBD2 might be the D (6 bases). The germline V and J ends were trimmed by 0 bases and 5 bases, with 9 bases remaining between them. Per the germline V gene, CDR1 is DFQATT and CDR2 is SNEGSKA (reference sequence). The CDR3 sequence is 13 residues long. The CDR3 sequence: CSARDGGRDTQYF. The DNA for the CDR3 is TGCAGTGCTAGAGATGGAGGGAGAGATACGCAGTATTTT.

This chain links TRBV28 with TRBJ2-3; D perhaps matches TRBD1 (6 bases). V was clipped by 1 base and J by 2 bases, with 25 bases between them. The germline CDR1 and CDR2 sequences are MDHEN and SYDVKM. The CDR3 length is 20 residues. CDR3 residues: CASSLLSLGAFVHFTDTQYF. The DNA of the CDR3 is TGTGCCAGCAGTTTATTGTCTTTGGGGGCGTTTGTTCACTTCACAGATACGCAGTATTTT.

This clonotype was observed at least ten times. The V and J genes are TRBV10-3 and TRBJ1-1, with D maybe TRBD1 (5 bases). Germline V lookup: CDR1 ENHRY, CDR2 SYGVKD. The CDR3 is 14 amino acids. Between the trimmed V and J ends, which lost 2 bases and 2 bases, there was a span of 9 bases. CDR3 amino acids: CAISERGRNTEAFF. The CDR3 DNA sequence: TGTGCCATCAGTGAGAGGGGACGCAACACTGAAGCTTTCTTT.

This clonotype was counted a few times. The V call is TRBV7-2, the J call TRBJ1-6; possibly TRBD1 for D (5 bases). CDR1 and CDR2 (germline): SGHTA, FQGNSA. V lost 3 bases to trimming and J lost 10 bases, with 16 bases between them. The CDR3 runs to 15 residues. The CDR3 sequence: CASSFSGHNGSPLHF. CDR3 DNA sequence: TGTGCCAGCAGCTTCTCCGGACATAATGGGTCACCCCTCCACTTT.